These T cell receptor beta chains were read from a single sample in a study of blood T cell repertoires in COVID-19. Libraries were prepared by immunoSEQ multiplex PCR; TCRdb keeps only in-frame clonotypes and omits some of them. The table has tens of thousands of clones, 82% seen once. The sequenced material came from peripheral blood. These receptors were taken from a woman aged 80 or over with acute or convalescent COVID-19. CDR3s include the opening cysteine and the closing phenylalanine or tryptophan. The D gene is left open where the match is weak. Only some rows state a clone size, as once, few, many or a class for expanded clones.

TGTGCCAGCAGTTTACAAGGGGGTCCCCGCACAGATACGCAGTATTTT | CASSLQGGPRTDTQYF | TRBV27 | - | - | TRBJ2-3
TGTGCCAGCAGCAACGACAGGGGGTATTCGGAGACCCAGTACTTC | CASSNDRGYSETQYF | TRBV11-2 | - | TRBD1 | TRBJ2-5
TGTGCCAGCAGCGCAGGACTATCCACAGATACGCAGTATTTT | CASSAGLSTDTQYF | TRBV9 | - | - | TRBJ2-3
TGCGCCAGCAGTCGAGTGGGTCGGGTGCGTGATCAGCCCCAGCATTTT | CASSRVGRVRDQPQHF | TRBV23-1 | few | - | TRBJ1-5
TGTGCCAGCAGCCCCAGTTCCTTGCCCTCCTACGAGCAGTACTTC | CASSPSSLPSYEQYF | TRBV7-6 | - | - | TRBJ2-7
TGTGCCAGCAGTCCGTCCATAGGCAATCAGCCCCAGCATTTT | CASSPSIGNQPQHF | TRBV27 | - | - | TRBJ1-5
TGTGCCAGCAGCTTGGTTGCGGGAGTGAAAGATACGCAGTATTTT | CASSLVAGVKDTQYF | TRBV7-2 | once | TRBD2 | TRBJ2-3
TGTGCCAGCAGCCTACTTGCGACAGGGCCGATACCCTATGGCTACACCTTC | CASSLLATGPIPYGYTF | TRBV3-1/TRBV3-2 | - | TRBD1 | TRBJ1-2
TGTGCCAGCAGCGTAGGTAACAGCAAAGAGACCCAGTACTTC | CASSVGNSKETQYF | TRBV9 | once | - | TRBJ2-5
TGTGCCACCAGCAGAGTGACAGACTCAGATACGCAGTATTTT | CATSRVTDSDTQYF | TRBV15 | once | - | TRBJ2-3
TGTGCCACCGGGACAGCTCACCAAGAGACCCAGTACTTC | CATGTAHQETQYF | TRBV19 | few | TRBD1 | TRBJ2-5
TGTGCCAGCATTTCCAGCGGGAGAAGCTACAATGAGCAGTTCTTC | CASISSGRSYNEQFF | TRBV7-2 | - | TRBD2 | TRBJ2-1
TGTGCCAGCAGCCGTAGGGGGAGACGGGACAGGGAAGGGCTGGGTTATGGCTACACCTTC | CASSRRGRRDREGLGYGYTF | TRBV28 | - | TRBD1 | TRBJ1-2
TGTGCCAGCAGGACAGGAAACTTCTATGGCTACACCTTC | CASRTGNFYGYTF | TRBV28 | - | - | TRBJ1-2
TGTGCCAGCAGCTTAGCCGGACTGGGACACATTAATGAAAAACTGTTTTTT | CASSLAGLGHINEKLFF | TRBV13 | - | - | TRBJ1-4
TGCGCCAGCAGCTTGTACGGAGGGTACGAAAAATCCTCTTCACCCCTCCACTTT | CASSLYGGYEKSSSPLHF | TRBV5-1 | - | - | TRBJ1-6
TGTGCCAGCAGTTCCCCCTCTTTGTCCTACAATGAGCAGTTCTTC | CASSSPSLSYNEQFF | TRBV27 | few | - | TRBJ2-1
TGTGCCAGCAGTTTTGTAACAGCCATCAAGCAGCAGCCCCAGCATTTT | CASSFVTAIKQQPQHF | TRBV28 | - | - | TRBJ1-5
TGTGCCAGCAGCTATAGAGCCCTCCCGGGACTAGGAGCCGGGGAGCTGTTTTTT | CASSYRALPGLGAGELFF | TRBV7-8 | - | TRBD2 | TRBJ2-2
TGCGCCAGCAGCCAAGGGGACAGGCAACGCTCCTACAATGAGCAGTTCTTC | CASSQGDRQRSYNEQFF | TRBV4-1 | - | TRBD1 | TRBJ2-1
TGTGCCAGCAGCTTGTGGGCGCGGGCCAGGGAGACCCAGTACTTC | CASSLWARARETQYF | TRBV5-8 | - | - | TRBJ2-5
TGTGCCAGCAGCTATCTATCGGGGAGAGACTACGAGCAGTACTTC | CASSYLSGRDYEQYF | TRBV7-8 | - | - | TRBJ2-7
TGTGCCAGCAGTGAAGGACTAGCGGGAGCCTACGAGCAGTACTTC | CASSEGLAGAYEQYF | TRBV2 | - | TRBD2 | TRBJ2-7
TGCGCCAGCAGCTTGGCCCAAACAGGGGGCACTGAAGCTTTCTTT | CASSLAQTGGTEAFF | TRBV5-1 | - | TRBD1 | TRBJ1-1
TGTGCCAGCAACTTAATCGACAGGGGGCCTAGGAGGGAGACCCAGTACTTC | CASNLIDRGPRRETQYF | TRBV9 | - | TRBD1 | TRBJ2-5
TGTGCCTGGAGTATCATCCCTAGCGGGAGTGGCGAGCAGTACTTC | CAWSIIPSGSGEQYF | TRBV30 | once | TRBD2 | TRBJ2-7
TGTGCCAGCAGCTTAGATCGTGCGGGAGGGACAGATACGCAGTATTTT | CASSLDRAGGTDTQYF | TRBV11-2 | - | TRBD2 | TRBJ2-3
TGTGCCATCAGTGGACTAGCGGGAGAGGCTGGCGGGGAGCTGTTTTTT | CAISGLAGEAGGELFF | TRBV10-3 | - | TRBD2 | TRBJ2-2
TGTGCCAGCAGTCTAGCCTTGAGCTATGGCTACACCTTC | CASSLALSYGYTF | TRBV7-6 | - | - | TRBJ1-2
TGCGCCAGCAGTCGTACTAGCGGGAACACTCGCGAGCAGTACTTC | CASSRTSGNTREQYF | TRBV5-1 | - | TRBD2 | TRBJ2-7
TGTGCCAGCAAGCGGGGACAGGGTAATATCGGGGAGCTGTTTTTT | CASKRGQGNIGELFF | TRBV2 | - | TRBD1 | TRBJ2-2
TGTGCCAGCAGTTACGGCGGCGGACACTTCTACGAGCAGTACTTC | CASSYGGGHFYEQYF | TRBV6-2/TRBV6-3 | - | - | TRBJ2-7
TGCGCCAGCAGCCAAGCTTACAGGAGTAGCTCCTACAATGAGCAGTTCTTC | CASSQAYRSSSYNEQFF | TRBV4-1 | - | - | TRBJ2-1
TGCGCCAGCAGCCAAGTGGCCAGGGGGGAGCAGTTCTTC | CASSQVARGEQFF | TRBV4-3 | - | TRBD1 | TRBJ2-1
TGTGCCAGCAGCCAAGATCGGGTTAACGGAGCTTTCTTT | CASSQDRVNGAFF | TRBV14 | - | - | TRBJ1-1
TGTGCCTGGAGTGTACGGAGCGGGAGTCCCGAGCAGTACTTC | CAWSVRSGSPEQYF | TRBV30 | once | TRBD2 | TRBJ2-7
TGCGCCAGCAGCTTGGAGGGTTGGGGGGAGGGCCACAATGAGCAGTTCTTC | CASSLEGWGEGHNEQFF | TRBV5-1 | - | TRBD2 | TRBJ2-1
TGTGCCAGCAGCTTAGACTCCAGGGGAAACACTGAAGCTTTCTTT | CASSLDSRGNTEAFF | TRBV7-9 | - | - | TRBJ1-1
TGTGCCAGCAGTGAGGGGGGGGTTGGAGAGACCCAGTACTTC | CASSEGGVGETQYF | TRBV25-1 | - | TRBD2 | TRBJ2-5
TGTGCCAGCAAATTACCGGCAGGCTTAGCGGGAGGTTCCTACAATGAGCAGTTCTTC | CASKLPAGLAGGSYNEQFF | TRBV27 | - | TRBD2 | TRBJ2-1
TGTGCCAGCAGTGAGCTCCAGGGCCTAGCCAAAAACATTCAGTACTTC | CASSELQGLAKNIQYF | TRBV6-1 | - | - | TRBJ2-4
TGTGCCATCAGTGGAGATTTGCTCTATAATTCACCCCTCCACTTT | CAISGDLLYNSPLHF | TRBV10-3 | - | - | TRBJ1-6
TGTGCCAGCAGTTACTCTGACAGGGGGCTGGGGACTGAAGCTTTCTTT | CASSYSDRGLGTEAFF | TRBV6-5 | once | TRBD1 | TRBJ1-1
TGTGCCAGTAGTCCCCAGGACAGGGTAGACGGAATTGGGCAGTTCTTC | CASSPQDRVDGIGQFF | TRBV19 | - | TRBD1 | TRBJ2-1
TGTGCCAGCAGTTACAGGGGAGACTATGGCTACACCTTC | CASSYRGDYGYTF | TRBV27 | - | TRBD1 | TRBJ1-2
TGTGCCAGCAGAGAAGCGGGGATAGCGACACCCCTCCACTTT | CASREAGIATPLHF | TRBV6-4 | - | - | TRBJ1-6
TGTGCCAGCAGCCGCGGAGGGGCTAGCCGACAAAATGGCAATGAGCAGTTCTTC | CASSRGGASRQNGNEQFF | TRBV11-3 | - | - | TRBJ2-1
TGTGCCACCAGTGATTTGCCCGGAGACAGGGGTAAGGACAATGAGCAGTTCTTC | CATSDLPGDRGKDNEQFF | TRBV24-1 | - | TRBD1 | TRBJ2-1
TGTGCCAGCTCATCTCAGACTCAAATGCAGTTCTTC | CASSSQTQMQFF | TRBV18 | once | - | TRBJ2-1
TGTGCCAGCAGCCCCCGCAGGGCCACTGAAGCTTTCTTT | CASSPRRATEAFF | TRBV7-2 | - | - | TRBJ1-1
TGTGCCAGCAGCTTAGCCGGGACTAGCGTGGCAGATACGCAGTATTTT | CASSLAGTSVADTQYF | TRBV7-2 | - | TRBD2 | TRBJ2-3
TGCAGCGTTGGGGCTACGGGACACTTCTACGAGCAGTACTTC | CSVGATGHFYEQYF | TRBV29-1 | - | - | TRBJ2-7
TGTGCCAGCAGTGAGGCCCAAATCTACGAGCAGTACTTC | CASSEAQIYEQYF | TRBV6-1 | - | - | TRBJ2-7
TGTGCCAGCTCGGGGTCCGTGGGCACAGATACGCAGTATTTT | CASSGSVGTDTQYF | TRBV7-2 | - | - | TRBJ2-3
TGTGCCAGCAGCCAATTCACTAGCGGCCTACGACCCTACGAGCAGTACTTC | CASSQFTSGLRPYEQYF | TRBV3-1/TRBV3-2 | once | TRBD2 | TRBJ2-7
TGCGCCAGCACCCTGGCCGGGACGGGGGGCTACGAGCAGTACTTC | CASTLAGTGGYEQYF | TRBV10-2 | - | TRBD2 | TRBJ2-7
TGTGCCAGCAGTCTCAAGAGGGCAGATACGCAGTATTTT | CASSLKRADTQYF | TRBV25-1 | once | - | TRBJ2-3
TGTGCCAGCAGCTTAGTCGGGAGCTCCTACGAGCAGTACTTC | CASSLVGSSYEQYF | TRBV7-2 | - | - | TRBJ2-7